A selection of T cell receptor beta chains follows, all from one sample in a study of CD8 T cells in ankylosing spondylitis. TCRdb used MiXCR to reprocess the 5' RACE reads, holding one entry per CDR3 protein. The data contain roughly 130,000 distinct CDR3 sequences, about 6.4% of them singletons. Sequencing was performed on blood, either unsorted or a sorted T cell fraction (not recorded which). These receptors came from a male donor with ankylosing spondylitis or in good health (not recorded which). Both conserved end residues are part of each CDR3. The D gene is left open where the match is weak. Not all rows give a size; the values are once, few, many and, for expanded clones, a class.

v_gene: TRBV10-3; d_gene: TRBD2; j_gene: TRBJ2-7; abundance: many; CDR3aa: CAISVGTSGTYEQYF; CDR3nt: TGTGCCATCAGTGTAGGGACTAGCGGGACCTACGAGCAGTACTTC
v_gene: TRBV20-1; d_gene: -; j_gene: TRBJ2-7; abundance: many; CDR3aa: CSARDYGSGTYEQYF; CDR3nt: TGCAGTGCTAGAGATTATGGGTCGGGAACCTACGAGCAGTACTTC
v_gene: TRBV28; d_gene: -; j_gene: TRBJ1-2; abundance: -; CDR3aa: CASSPEGGKIGYTF; CDR3nt: TGTGCCAGCAGCCCCGAGGGGGGTAAGATTGGCTACACCTTC
v_gene: TRBV9; d_gene: -; j_gene: TRBJ2-2; abundance: many; CDR3aa: CASGVLNTGELFF; CDR3nt: TGTGCCTCAGGAGTCCTGAACACCGGGGAGCTGTTTTTT
v_gene: TRBV15; d_gene: -; j_gene: TRBJ2-5; abundance: few; CDR3aa: CATSRDKVAARETQYF; CDR3nt: TGTGCCACCAGCAGAGATAAGGTTGCCGCCAGGGAGACCCAGTACTTC
v_gene: TRBV7-9; d_gene: TRBD2; j_gene: TRBJ2-1; abundance: few; CDR3aa: CASRPPVAGTYNEQFF; CDR3nt: TGTGCCAGCAGGCCCCCCGTAGCGGGGACTTACAATGAGCAGTTCTTC
v_gene: TRBV10-2; d_gene: TRBD1; j_gene: TRBJ1-1; abundance: -; CDR3aa: CASVVTGAGDNEAFF; CDR3nt: TGCGCCAGCGTTGTCACAGGGGCCGGGGATAATGAAGCTTTCTTT
v_gene: TRBV29-1; d_gene: -; j_gene: TRBJ2-3; abundance: many; CDR3aa: CSVETGADTQYF; CDR3nt: TGCAGCGTTGAAACTGGGGCAGATACGCAGTATTTT
v_gene: TRBV20-1; d_gene: -; j_gene: TRBJ2-3; abundance: many; CDR3aa: CSAITDTQYF; CDR3nt: TGCAGTGCTATTACAGATACGCAGTATTTT
v_gene: TRBV7-2; d_gene: TRBD2; j_gene: TRBJ2-7; abundance: many; CDR3aa: CASSSSTSGSAEQYF; CDR3nt: TGTGCCAGCAGCTCCTCGACTAGCGGATCCGCCGAGCAGTACTTC
v_gene: TRBV18; d_gene: -; j_gene: TRBJ2-7; abundance: many; CDR3aa: CASSPNGNYEQYF; CDR3nt: TGTGCCAGCTCACCAAACGGGAACTACGAGCAGTACTTC
v_gene: TRBV23-1; d_gene: TRBD1; j_gene: TRBJ2-1; abundance: few; CDR3aa: CASSDRVSDNEQFF; CDR3nt: TGCGCCAGCAGCGACAGGGTTTCCGACAATGAGCAGTTCTTC
v_gene: TRBV5-5; d_gene: -; j_gene: TRBJ1-1; abundance: many; CDR3aa: CASSPGTPRNTEAFF; CDR3nt: TGTGCCAGCAGCCCCGGGACCCCTAGGAACACTGAAGCTTTCTTT
v_gene: TRBV19; d_gene: -; j_gene: TRBJ2-2; abundance: many; CDR3aa: CASSLLGVGRRTGELFF; CDR3nt: TGTGCCAGTAGTCTCCTGGGTGTGGGACGGAGAACCGGGGAGCTGTTTTTT
v_gene: TRBV6-1; d_gene: TRBD1; j_gene: TRBJ1-1; abundance: many; CDR3aa: CASRPTGGNTEAFF; CDR3nt: TGTGCCAGCAGGCCGACAGGGGGTAACACTGAAGCTTTCTTT
v_gene: TRBV5-1; d_gene: TRBD1; j_gene: TRBJ2-5; abundance: many; CDR3aa: CASSWDSQQETQYF; CDR3nt: TGCGCCAGCAGCTGGGACAGCCAACAAGAGACCCAGTACTTC
v_gene: TRBV3-1; d_gene: TRBD2; j_gene: TRBJ2-5; abundance: many; CDR3aa: CASSRRLAGNQETQYF; CDR3nt: TGTGCCAGCAGCCGTAGACTAGCGGGAAACCAAGAGACCCAGTACTTC
v_gene: TRBV5-6; d_gene: -; j_gene: TRBJ1-1; abundance: many; CDR3aa: CASSSQVEAFF; CDR3nt: TGTGCCAGCAGCTCCCAGGTTGAAGCTTTCTTT
v_gene: TRBV20-1; d_gene: -; j_gene: TRBJ2-7; abundance: many; CDR3aa: CSAEKWDGYEQYF; CDR3nt: TGCAGTGCTGAAAAGTGGGACGGCTACGAGCAGTACTTC
v_gene: TRBV9; d_gene: TRBD2; j_gene: TRBJ2-2; abundance: many; CDR3aa: CASSVVSGRNTGELFF; CDR3nt: TGTGCCAGCAGCGTAGTGAGCGGGAGGAACACCGGGGAGCTGTTTTTT
v_gene: TRBV7-6; d_gene: -; j_gene: TRBJ2-7; abundance: many; CDR3aa: CASSLTGANSYEQYF; CDR3nt: TGTGCCAGCAGCTTAACGGGGGCCAACTCCTACGAGCAGTACTTC
v_gene: TRBV15; d_gene: TRBD1; j_gene: TRBJ1-2; abundance: many; CDR3aa: CATSGGQLYGYTF; CDR3nt: TGTGCCACCAGCGGGGGACAGCTCTATGGCTACACCTTC
v_gene: TRBV5-1; d_gene: TRBD1; j_gene: TRBJ1-4; abundance: many; CDR3aa: CASSGQGGTNEKLFF; CDR3nt: TGCGCCAGCAGCGGACAGGGTGGGACTAATGAAAAACTGTTTTTT
v_gene: TRBV12-3/TRBV12-4; d_gene: -; j_gene: TRBJ1-3; abundance: -; CDR3aa: CASSSQGGSGNTIYF; CDR3nt: TGTGCCAGCAGTTCTCAGGGAGGCTCTGGAAACACCATATATTTT
v_gene: TRBV20-1; d_gene: -; j_gene: TRBJ2-1; abundance: many; CDR3aa: CSANVVRAGQYNEQFF; CDR3nt: TGCAGTGCTAACGTAGTTCGGGCAGGTCAATACAATGAGCAGTTCTTC
v_gene: TRBV12-3/TRBV12-4; d_gene: TRBD1; j_gene: TRBJ1-5; abundance: many; CDR3aa: CASSRDRVRQPQHF; CDR3nt: TGTGCCAGCAGCCGAGACAGGGTCAGACAGCCCCAGCATTTT
v_gene: TRBV6-4; d_gene: -; j_gene: TRBJ2-1; abundance: many; CDR3aa: CASSAGTLLYNEQFF; CDR3nt: TGTGCCAGCAGTGCCGGGACGTTACTCTACAATGAGCAGTTCTTC
v_gene: TRBV20-1; d_gene: TRBD1; j_gene: TRBJ1-1; abundance: -; CDR3aa: CSATRGRGTEAFF; CDR3nt: TGCAGTGCTACCAGGGGGCGAGGAACTGAAGCTTTCTTT
v_gene: TRBV28; d_gene: -; j_gene: TRBJ1-5; abundance: many; CDR3aa: CASSSGPWDQPQHF; CDR3nt: TGTGCCAGCAGTTCGGGCCCCTGGGATCAGCCCCAGCATTTT
v_gene: TRBV20-1; d_gene: TRBD2; j_gene: TRBJ2-3; abundance: many; CDR3aa: CSATGLAGSTDTQYF; CDR3nt: TGCAGTGCTACAGGACTAGCGGGTTCCACAGATACGCAGTATTTT
v_gene: TRBV19; d_gene: -; j_gene: TRBJ2-4; abundance: -; CDR3aa: CASSTETDSRDIQYF; CDR3nt: TGTGCCAGTAGTACAGAGACAGATTCGAGAGACATTCAGTACTTC
v_gene: TRBV29-1; d_gene: -; j_gene: TRBJ1-2; abundance: many; CDR3aa: CSVSSGTRSDGYTF; CDR3nt: TGCAGCGTCTCCTCCGGGACCCGTTCGGATGGCTACACCTTC
v_gene: TRBV5-1; d_gene: -; j_gene: TRBJ2-6; abundance: many; CDR3aa: CASSLVGAGANVLTF; CDR3nt: TGCGCCAGCAGCTTGGTAGGAGCCGGGGCCAACGTCCTGACTTTC
v_gene: TRBV5-6; d_gene: -; j_gene: TRBJ1-2; abundance: many; CDR3aa: CASSGNQGNYGYTF; CDR3nt: TGTGCCAGCAGCGGGAACCAGGGAAACTATGGCTACACCTTC
v_gene: TRBV18; d_gene: -; j_gene: TRBJ2-3; abundance: many; CDR3aa: CASSPTGTDTQYF; CDR3nt: TGTGCCAGCAGCCCCACAGGCACAGATACGCAGTATTTT
v_gene: TRBV25-1; d_gene: -; j_gene: TRBJ1-1; abundance: many; CDR3aa: CASSESGGRNTEAFF; CDR3nt: TGTGCCAGCAGTGAATCTGGGGGAAGGAACACTGAAGCTTTCTTT
v_gene: TRBV5-6; d_gene: TRBD2; j_gene: TRBJ2-7; abundance: many; CDR3aa: CASSYGLAGAYEQYF; CDR3nt: TGTGCCAGCAGTTATGGACTAGCGGGCGCTTACGAGCAGTACTTC
v_gene: TRBV20-1; d_gene: -; j_gene: TRBJ2-6; abundance: many; CDR3aa: CSARGTSSGANVLTF; CDR3nt: TGCAGTGCTAGAGGTACTAGCTCTGGGGCCAACGTCCTGACTTTC
v_gene: TRBV7-2; d_gene: -; j_gene: TRBJ2-2; abundance: many; CDR3aa: CASTSRTVLTGELFF; CDR3nt: TGTGCCAGCACCTCCAGGACAGTCCTCACCGGGGAGCTGTTTTTT
v_gene: TRBV20-1; d_gene: -; j_gene: TRBJ1-3; abundance: many; CDR3aa: CSAYDSSGNTIYF; CDR3nt: TGCAGTGCATACGACAGCTCTGGAAACACCATATATTTT
v_gene: TRBV10-1; d_gene: TRBD2; j_gene: TRBJ2-2; abundance: -; CDR3aa: CASSEPGLAGGVGELFF; CDR3nt: TGCGCCAGCAGTGAGCCCGGACTAGCGGGGGGGGTCGGGGAGCTGTTTTTT
v_gene: TRBV5-1; d_gene: -; j_gene: TRBJ1-1; abundance: many; CDR3aa: CASSLVQTGEAFF; CDR3nt: TGCGCCAGCAGCTTGGTTCAGACTGGGGAAGCTTTCTTT
v_gene: TRBV21-1; d_gene: -; j_gene: TRBJ1-5; abundance: -; CDR3aa: CASSNQQHNQPQHF; CDR3nt: TGTGCCAGCAGCAATCAACAGCACAATCAGCCCCAGCATTTT
v_gene: TRBV3-1; d_gene: TRBD2; j_gene: TRBJ2-7; abundance: -; CDR3aa: CATSQELAGGPSSKKYF; CDR3nt: TGTGCCACCAGCCAAGAATTAGCGGGAGGGCCTAGTTCTAAGAAGTACTTC
v_gene: TRBV2; d_gene: TRBD1; j_gene: TRBJ1-1; abundance: -; CDR3aa: CASSGTGAGTEAFF; CDR3nt: TGTGCCAGCAGTGGGACAGGGGCGGGAACTGAAGCTTTCTTT
v_gene: TRBV7-9; d_gene: TRBD1; j_gene: TRBJ1-4; abundance: many; CDR3aa: CASSPRQGEDEKLFF; CDR3nt: TGTGCCAGCAGCCCCCGACAGGGAGAAGATGAAAAACTGTTTTTT
v_gene: TRBV30; d_gene: TRBD2; j_gene: TRBJ2-3; abundance: -; CDR3aa: CAWCVGSSGSTDTQYF; CDR3nt: TGTGCCTGGTGTGTAGGGTCTAGCGGGAGCACAGATACGCAGTATTTT
v_gene: TRBV5-1; d_gene: -; j_gene: TRBJ2-7; abundance: many; CDR3aa: CASSPPGPYEQYF; CDR3nt: TGCGCCAGCAGCCCCCCCGGCCCCTACGAGCAGTACTTC
v_gene: TRBV7-6; d_gene: TRBD1; j_gene: TRBJ1-5; abundance: -; CDR3aa: CASSQTGSAQPQHF; CDR3nt: TGTGCCAGCAGCCAGACAGGGTCGGCTCAGCCCCAGCATTTT
v_gene: TRBV7-8; d_gene: -; j_gene: TRBJ1-2; abundance: many; CDR3aa: CASSIITVDDYGYTF; CDR3nt: TGTGCCAGCAGTATAATTACAGTTGATGACTATGGCTACACCTTC
v_gene: TRBV20-1; d_gene: TRBD1; j_gene: TRBJ2-5; abundance: many; CDR3aa: CSARDPLGQGRETQYF; CDR3nt: TGCAGTGCTAGAGACCCCCTGGGACAGGGGCGTGAGACCCAGTACTTC
v_gene: TRBV5-1; d_gene: -; j_gene: TRBJ2-3; abundance: many; CDR3aa: CASRTGTVSTDTQYF; CDR3nt: TGCGCCAGCAGAACCGGGACGGTGAGCACAGATACGCAGTATTTT
v_gene: TRBV20-1; d_gene: -; j_gene: TRBJ2-2; abundance: many; CDR3aa: CTTEAENTGELFF; CDR3nt: TGCACCACTGAAGCGGAGAACACCGGGGAGCTGTTTTTT
v_gene: TRBV18; d_gene: -; j_gene: TRBJ2-7; abundance: many; CDR3aa: CASSPHRDGREQYF; CDR3nt: TGTGCCAGCTCACCTCACCGGGACGGCCGGGAGCAGTACTTC
v_gene: TRBV20-1; d_gene: TRBD2; j_gene: TRBJ2-7; abundance: -; CDR3aa: CSARQWEAGGFYEQYF; CDR3nt: TGCAGTGCCCGACAATGGGAGGCGGGAGGGTTTTACGAGCAGTACTTC